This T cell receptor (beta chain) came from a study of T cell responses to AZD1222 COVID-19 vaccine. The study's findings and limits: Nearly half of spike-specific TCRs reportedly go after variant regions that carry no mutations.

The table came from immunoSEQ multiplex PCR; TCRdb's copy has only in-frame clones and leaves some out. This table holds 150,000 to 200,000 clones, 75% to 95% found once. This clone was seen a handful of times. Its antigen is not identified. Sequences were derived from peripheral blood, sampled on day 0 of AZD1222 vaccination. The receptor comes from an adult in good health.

DNA of the CDR3: TGTGCCAGCAGCTTAGGGGATGCCAACATTCAGTACTTC. This translates into CASSLGDANIQYF. The chain couples TRBV11-2 to TRBJ2-4; D call uncertain. Germline V gives CDR1 SGHAT, CDR2 FQNNGV. The CDR3 is 13 amino acids. V shed 1 base and J shed 7 bases, with 8 bases lying between them.